This TCR beta chain was sequenced for a study of blood T cell repertoires in COVID-19. CDR3 length equals 15 residues. Trimming cost V 2 bases and J 0 bases, with 10 bases left between them. CDR1 and CDR2 from the germline V gene are SEHNR and FQNEAQ (reference sequence). Only in-frame clones appear in the TCRdb table, and some are missing; sequencing was by immunoSEQ multiplex PCR. The sample records roughly 140,000 clones, about 85% being singletons. The V gene is TRBV7-9, the J gene TRBJ1-2; maybe TRBD1 (6 bases). This receptor was obtained from a middle-aged woman who had recovered from COVID-19. Sequenced material: PBMCs or T cells enriched from blood (not recorded which). The CDR3 is CASSLIQGPNYGYTF. The DNA of the CDR3 is TGTGCCAGCAGCTTAATACAGGGACCTAACTATGGCTACACCTTC.